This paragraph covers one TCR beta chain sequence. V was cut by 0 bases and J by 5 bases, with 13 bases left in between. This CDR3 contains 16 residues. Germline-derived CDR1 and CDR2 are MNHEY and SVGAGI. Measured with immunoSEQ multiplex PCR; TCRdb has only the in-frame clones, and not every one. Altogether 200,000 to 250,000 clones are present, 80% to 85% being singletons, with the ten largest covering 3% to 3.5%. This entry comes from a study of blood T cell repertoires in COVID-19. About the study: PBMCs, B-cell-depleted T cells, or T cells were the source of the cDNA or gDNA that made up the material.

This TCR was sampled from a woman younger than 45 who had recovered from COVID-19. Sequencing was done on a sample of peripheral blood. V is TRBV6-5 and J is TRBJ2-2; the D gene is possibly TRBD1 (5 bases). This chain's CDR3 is CASSYSEGARTGELFF. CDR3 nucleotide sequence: TGTGCCAGCAGTTACTCGGAAGGGGCACGGACCGGGGAGCTGTTTTTT.